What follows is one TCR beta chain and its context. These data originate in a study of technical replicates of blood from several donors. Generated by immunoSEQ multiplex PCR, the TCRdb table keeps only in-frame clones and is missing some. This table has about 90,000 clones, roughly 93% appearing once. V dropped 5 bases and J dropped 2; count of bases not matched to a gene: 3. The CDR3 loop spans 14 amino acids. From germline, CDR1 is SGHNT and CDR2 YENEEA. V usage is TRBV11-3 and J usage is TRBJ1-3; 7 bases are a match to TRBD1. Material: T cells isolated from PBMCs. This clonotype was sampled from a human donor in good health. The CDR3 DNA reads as TGTGCCAGCAGCGCCACAGGGGCTGGAAACACCATATATTTT. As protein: CASSATGAGNTIYF.